The 5 T cell receptor beta chains in this list originate from one sample, sequenced in a study of CXCR3-negative and CXCR3-positive naive CD8 T cells. UMI-labeled TRB cDNA libraries were prepared by 5' RACE. TCRdb re-analyzed the 5' RACE reads; it lists each CDR3 protein once, without DNA. This sample's table reports about 130,000 distinct CDR3 sequences. Sequencing used naive CXCR3- CD8+ T cells from blood. The subset here: CD45RO-CCR7+CD27+CD95- naive CD8+ T cells lacking CXCR3 (TNR3-). Every receptor here comes from a human donor in good health. Some clones in this sample may be carry-over from other donors' samples.

The chain recombines TRBV15 with TRBJ2-2. The germline gives CDR1 LNHNV, CDR2 YYDKDF (reference sequence). This CDR3 is 15 amino acids long. This CDR3 reads CATSSVRGNTGELFF. The whole variable domain, filled in from reference TRBV15 and TRBJ2-2, reads DAMVIQNPRYQVTQFGKPVTLSCSQTLNHNVMYWYQQKSSQAPKLLFHYYDKDFNNEADTPDNFQSRRPNTSFCFLDIRSPGLGDTAMYLCATSSVRGNTGELFFGEGSRLTVL.

The chain combines TRBV19 with TRBJ1-4; the D gene TCRdb calls, TRBD1, cannot be checked with no DNA. The CDR3 contains 17 residues. Germline CDR1 is LNHDA and CDR2 is SQIVND (reference sequence). The CDR3 sequence: CASGNPGQLTANEKLFF.

The chain is built from TRBV7-9 and TRBJ2-1; with no DNA, the TCRdb D assignment of TRBD2 cannot be verified. The germline V gene encodes CDR1 SEHNR and CDR2 FQNEAQ (reference sequence). The CDR3 loop spans 17 amino acids. CDR3 sequence: CASSKPGGPISYNEQFF.

The V gene is TRBV10-2, the J gene TRBJ2-3; the D call from TCRdb, TRBD2, cannot be confirmed without DNA. The CDR3 consists of 13 residues. Germline V gene data show CDR1 as WSHSY and CDR2 as SAAADI. CDR3 sequence: CASSERELDTQYF.

V and J are TRBV7-9 and TRBJ2-1; TCRdb returns TRBD2, unconfirmable since there is no DNA. The CDR3 spans 18 residues. Germline loops: CDR1 SEHNR, CDR2 FQNEAQ (reference sequence). The CDR3 loop is CASSGPIIAGAPYNEQFF.